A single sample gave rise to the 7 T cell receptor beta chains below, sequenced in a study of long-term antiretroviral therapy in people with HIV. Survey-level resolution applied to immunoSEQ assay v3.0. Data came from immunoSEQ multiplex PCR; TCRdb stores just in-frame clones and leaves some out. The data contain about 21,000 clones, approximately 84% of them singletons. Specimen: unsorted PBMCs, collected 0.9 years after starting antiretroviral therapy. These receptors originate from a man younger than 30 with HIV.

CDR3 in amino acids: CASSLNGMNTEAFF. In DNA form, the CDR3 reads TGTGCCAGCAGTTTAAACGGCATGAACACTGAAGCTTTCTTT. The genes are TRBV27 and TRBJ1-1; no clear D. The CDR3 contains 14 residues. Germline loops: CDR1 MNHEY, CDR2 SMNVEV (reference sequence). The V gene lost 2 bases and the J gene lost 0 bases, with 7 bases spanning the gap.

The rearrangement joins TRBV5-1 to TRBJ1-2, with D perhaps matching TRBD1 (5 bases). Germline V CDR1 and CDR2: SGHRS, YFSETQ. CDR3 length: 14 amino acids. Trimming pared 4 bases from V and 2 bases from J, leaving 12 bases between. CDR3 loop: CASSPSGINYGYTF. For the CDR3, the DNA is TGCGCCAGCAGCCCCTCAGGGATAAACTATGGCTACACCTTC.

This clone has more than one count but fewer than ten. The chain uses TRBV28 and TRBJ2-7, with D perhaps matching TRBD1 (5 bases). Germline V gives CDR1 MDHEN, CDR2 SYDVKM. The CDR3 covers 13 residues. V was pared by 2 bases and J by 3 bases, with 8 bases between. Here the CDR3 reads CASSLQGFYEQYF. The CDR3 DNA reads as TGTGCCAGCAGTTTACAGGGATTCTACGAGCAGTACTTC.

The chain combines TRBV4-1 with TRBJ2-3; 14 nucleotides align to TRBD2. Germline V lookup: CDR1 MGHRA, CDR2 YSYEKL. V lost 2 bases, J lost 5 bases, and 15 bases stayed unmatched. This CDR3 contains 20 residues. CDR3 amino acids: CASSQRPTSGGAHLGDTQYF. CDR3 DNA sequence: TGCGCCAGCAGCCAACGCCCGACTAGCGGGGGGGCCCATCTCGGAGATACGCAGTATTTT.

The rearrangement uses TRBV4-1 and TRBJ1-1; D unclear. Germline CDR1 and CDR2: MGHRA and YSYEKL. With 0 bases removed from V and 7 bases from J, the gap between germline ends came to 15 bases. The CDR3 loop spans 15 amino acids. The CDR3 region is CASSQENGGGVEAFF. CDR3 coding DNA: TGCGCCAGCAGCCAAGAAAACGGTGGCGGGGTTGAAGCTTTCTTT.

The chain's CDR3 is CASSRGNEKLFF. CDR3 in DNA: TGTGCCAGCAGTAGGGGGAATGAAAAACTGTTTTTT. This chain uses TRBV11-2 with TRBJ1-4, with D perhaps matching TRBD1 (6 bases). The CDR3 is 12 residues long. The germline CDR1 and CDR2 sequences are SGHAT and FQNNGV. Trimming cost V 6 bases and J 5 bases, with 7 bases left between them.

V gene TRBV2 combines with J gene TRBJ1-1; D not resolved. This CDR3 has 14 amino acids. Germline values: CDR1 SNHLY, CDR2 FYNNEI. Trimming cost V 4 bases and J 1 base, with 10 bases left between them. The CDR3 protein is CASSAPEWNTEAFF. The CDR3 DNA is TGTGCCAGCAGTGCCCCGGAATGGAACACTGAAGCTTTCTTT.